Shown below are 6 T cell receptor beta chains from a single sample sequenced in a study of cytomegalovirus exposure and HLA in healthy donors. The PCR contained 60 Vbeta and 13 Jbeta primers. Sequencing used immunoSEQ multiplex PCR; TCRdb keeps in-frame clones, though not all of them. The table lists roughly 93,000 clones, more than 75% of them singletons. Input material: PBMCs. The source of these receptors is a human donor in good health.

The J gene is TRBJ2-1, the V gene TRBV6-1, with D perhaps TRBD1 (5 bases). The CDR3 sequence is 15 residues long. The germline gives CDR1 MNHNS, CDR2 SASEGT. Trimming removed 4 bases from V and 4 bases from J, with 14 bases in between. CDR3 sequence reads: CASSVVGVGYNEQFF. The CDR3 region has the DNA TGTGCCAGCAGTGTCGTAGGGGTCGGTTACAATGAGCAGTTCTTC.

This clone was seen once. V gene TRBV19 combines with J gene TRBJ2-2; 7 bases are a match to TRBD1. The trim removed 7 bases at V and 2 bases at J, leaving 7 bases unmatched. Germline lookup yields CDR1 LNHDA and CDR2 SQIVND (reference sequence). This CDR3 comprises 15 residues. CDR3 DNA sequence: TGTGCCAGTAAGATCGGGACAGCTAACACCGGGGAGCTGTTTTTT. Protein sequence: CASKIGTANTGELFF.

The chain joins TRBV30 to TRBJ2-7; no reliable D call. The CDR3 is made up of 14 amino acids. Trimming shortened V by 3 bases and J by 2 bases, and 14 bases separated the two germline ends. Germline V gene data show CDR1 as GTSNPN and CDR2 as SVGIG (reference sequence). The CDR3 region has the DNA TGTGCCTGGAGGACCGGCGGCCCTACCTACGAGCAGTACTTC. Its protein is CAWRTGGPTYEQYF.

This clone showed up just a few times. The chain carries TRBV6-1 and TRBJ1-6; 7 bases are a match to TRBD1. Germline V lookup: CDR1 MNHNS, CDR2 SASEGT. This CDR3 region has 15 residues. Unmatched junction bases numbered 8, after V lost 2 bases and J lost 10 bases. The DNA of the CDR3 is TGTGCCAGCAGTGAACTGAGACAGGGTCGATCACCCCTCCACTTT. Its translation: CASSELRQGRSPLHF.

The J gene is TRBJ2-2, the V gene TRBV5-1, with D perhaps TRBD1 (7 bases). The germline V and J ends were trimmed by 4 bases and 1 base, with 14 bases remaining between them. Germline CDR1 is SGHRS and CDR2 is YFSETQ. The CDR3 has 16 residues. The CDR3 sequence: CASSLRQGGNTGELFF. The CDR3 bases are TGCGCCAGCAGCCTGCGACAGGGAGGGAACACCGGGGAGCTGTTTTTT.

This chain connects TRBV5-4 to TRBJ1-4, with TRBD1 matching over 8 bases. Losses at the gene ends were 5 bases for V and 3 bases for J; bases not matched to a gene: 6. The CDR3 has 15 residues. CDR1 SGHNT and CDR2 YYREEE come from the germline V gene (reference sequence). CDR3 sequence: CASSYRTGSNEKLFF. CDR3 DNA: TGTGCCAGCAGTTACAGGACAGGGTCTAATGAAAAACTGTTTTTT. Together with reference TRBV5-4 and TRBJ1-4, the CDR3 gives the full variable domain: ETGVTQSPTHLIKTRGQQVTLRCSSQSGHNTVSWYQQALGQGPQFIFQYYREEENGRGNFPPRFSGLQFPNYSSELNVNALELDDSALYLCASSYRTGSNEKLFFGSGTQLSVL.